This T cell receptor (beta chain) is drawn from a study of T cells after yellow fever vaccination. This clonotype was counted ten times or more. Its specificity is unknown. Germline V lookup: CDR1 SGHTA, CDR2 FQGNSA. The V gene end was trimmed by 8 bases and the J gene end by 2 bases; junction bases not matched to a gene: 7. The CDR3 runs 14 residues. Study conclusions and caveats: Reappearing after the booster were most of the clones from primary vaccination (roughly 95% CD4, about 88% CD8).

TCRdb reprocessed the 5' RACE reads via MiXCR and lists one record per CDR3 protein. The sample consists of roughly 340,000 distinct CDR3 sequences, about 8.7% of them appearing once. V gene TRBV7-2 combines with J gene TRBJ2-3; the match to TRBD2 covers 7 bases. This receptor was obtained from a young man who received the YFV17D yellow fever vaccine. The starting material was PBMCs, obtained on the day of the first yellow fever vaccination. DNA of the CDR3: TGTGCCAGCGGGAGGACTAGAAACACAGATACGCAGTATTTT. It codes for CASGRTRNTDTQYF.